This note documents a single TCR beta chain sequence. What it binds is unknown. Using immunoSEQ multiplex PCR, the repertoire was profiled, and TCRdb retains in-frame clones only, with some absent. The sample contains about 140,000 clones, 89% of which appear only once. Germline V lookup: CDR1 LGHDT, CDR2 YNNKEL (reference sequence). Between the trimmed V and J ends, which lost 4 bases and 3 bases, there was a span of 12 bases. This CDR3 is built from 14 residues. The sample originates from a study of T cell responses to AZD1222 COVID-19 vaccine. Study-wide results and caveats: Spike as a whole was targeted by vaccine-associated CD4 TCRs, dominant at 160-218 and 743-854.

The clonotype was recovered from an adult in good health. The chain joins TRBV3-1 (or the pseudogene TRBV3-2) to TRBJ1-2; a possible D gene is TRBD1 (5 bases). Sequenced material: peripheral blood, taken on day 0 of AZD1222 vaccination. The CDR3 region has the DNA TGTGCCAGCAGCCCCCGGGACCTCTACTATGGCTACACCTTC. Translating gives CASSPRDLYYGYTF.